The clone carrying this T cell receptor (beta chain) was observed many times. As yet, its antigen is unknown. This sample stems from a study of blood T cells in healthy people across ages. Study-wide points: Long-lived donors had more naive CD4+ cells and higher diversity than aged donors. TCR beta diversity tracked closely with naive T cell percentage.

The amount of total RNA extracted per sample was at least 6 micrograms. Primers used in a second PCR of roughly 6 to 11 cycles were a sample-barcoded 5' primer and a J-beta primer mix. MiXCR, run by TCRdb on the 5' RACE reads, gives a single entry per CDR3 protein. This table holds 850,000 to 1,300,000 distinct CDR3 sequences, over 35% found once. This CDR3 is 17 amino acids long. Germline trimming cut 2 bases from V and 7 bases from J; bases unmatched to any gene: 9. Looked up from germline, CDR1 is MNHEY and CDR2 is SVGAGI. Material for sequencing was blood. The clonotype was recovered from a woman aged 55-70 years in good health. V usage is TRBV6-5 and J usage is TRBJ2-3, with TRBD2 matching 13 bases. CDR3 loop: CASSYDGLAGVGNTQYF. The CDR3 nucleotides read TGTGCCAGCAGTTACGACGGACTAGCGGGAGTCGGGAATACGCAGTATTTT.